Listed here are 10 T cell receptor beta chains from one sample, sequenced in a study of OX40 agonist ivuxolimab in advanced cancers. Data came from immunoSEQ multiplex PCR; TCRdb stores just in-frame clones and leaves some out. Seen here are 65,000 to 80,000 clones, 80% to 95% observed once, and the top ten hold roughly 2.2%. This specimen was CD4+ or CD8+ T cells sorted from blood, taken in a trial of the OX40 agonist ivuxolimab. The receptors shown here come from an adult with an advanced solid tumor such as melanoma, head and neck, liver or kidney cancer.

The V call is TRBV5-1, the J call TRBJ2-3; 8 nucleotides agree with TRBD2. Trimming took 4 bases from V and 4 from J; bases not matched to a gene: 8. CDR3 length equals 15 residues. Germline-derived CDR1 and CDR2 are SGHRS and YFSETQ. Written as DNA, the CDR3 is TGCGCCAGCAGCCCGCCGGGACTAGGGGCAGATACGCAGTATTTT. Protein: CASSPPGLGADTQYF.

The chain joins TRBV14 to TRBJ1-5; a possible D gene is TRBD1 (5 bases). Germline CDR1 is SGHDN and CDR2 is FVKESK. V was pared by 3 bases and J by 6 bases, with 9 bases between. This CDR3 has 13 amino acids. The CDR3 nucleotides are TGTGCCAGCAGCCACGGGGGGGGTCAGCCCCAGCATTTT. Residues: CASSHGGGQPQHF. Based on the CDR3 plus reference TRBV14 and TRBJ1-5, the full variable domain is EAGVTQFPSHSVIEKGQTVTLRCDPISGHDNLYWYRRVMGKEIKFLLHFVKESKQDESGMPNNRFLAERTGGTYSTLKVQPAELEDSGVYFCASSHGGGQPQHFGDGTRLSIL.

The V and J genes are TRBV4-2 and TRBJ2-7; D call uncertain. V gave up 0 bases and J gave up 8 bases, with 11 bases separating them. The CDR3 extends over 13 amino acids. The germline CDR1 and CDR2 sequences are LGHNA and YNFKEQ. The CDR3 here is CASSQDQVGKQYF. CDR3 bases: TGTGCCAGCAGCCAAGATCAGGTGGGCAAGCAGTACTTC.

J is TRBJ2-7 and V is TRBV7-2; TRBD2 aligns across 12 bases. The CDR3 contains 16 residues. CDR1 is SGHTA and CDR2 is FQGNSA in the germline V gene. V dropped 5 bases and J dropped 2; count of bases not matched to a gene: 7. The CDR3 sequence is CASSPSSGGVPYEQYF. The CDR3 DNA sequence: TGTGCCAGCAGCCCCTCTAGCGGGGGGGTCCCCTACGAGCAGTACTTC.

This chain joins TRBV18 and TRBJ1-1; tentatively, D is TRBD1 (5 bases). The CDR3 runs to 15 residues. Germline V gene data show CDR1 as KGHSH and CDR2 as LQKENI. Trimming shortened V by 0 bases and J by 1 base, and 9 bases separated the two germline ends. The chain's CDR3 is CASSPPGRRNTEAFF. The CDR3 DNA reads as TGTGCCAGCTCACCACCGGGGCGCCGGAACACTGAAGCTTTCTTT.

This chain uses TRBV5-4 with TRBJ2-3; 10 bases align to TRBD2. Germline V lookup: CDR1 SGHNT, CDR2 YYREEE (reference sequence). Trimming took 0 bases from V and 0 from J; bases not matched to a gene: 4. The length of the CDR3 is 17 residues. CDR3 residues: CASSLALAGASTDTQYF. The CDR3 bases are TGTGCCAGCAGCTTGGCTCTAGCGGGAGCGAGCACAGATACGCAGTATTTT.

The chain joins TRBV7-2 to TRBJ1-1; the D gene is possibly TRBD1 (6 bases). The CDR3 is 16 amino acids. CDR1 and CDR2 from the germline V gene are SGHTA and FQGNSA. Trimming shortened V by 5 bases and J by 4 bases, and 20 bases separated the two germline ends. The CDR3 sequence: CASSPPGGRGSTEAFF. The CDR3 coding sequence is TGTGCCAGCAGCCCGCCGGGGGGGCGTGGGAGCACTGAAGCTTTCTTT.

The V and J genes are TRBV10-3 and TRBJ2-3; 10 positions agree with TRBD2. J was trimmed by 4 bases and V by 6 bases; bases with no gene match: 7. The CDR3 consists of 15 residues. Germline V lookup: CDR1 ENHRY, CDR2 SYGVKD. CDR3 sequence (DNA): TGTGCCATCAGATATAGCGGGGGGCCCGCAGATACGCAGTATTTT. Residues: CAIRYSGGPADTQYF.

This sequence joins TRBV10-3 and TRBJ2-5; 11 bases fit TRBD2. Germline CDR1 is ENHRY and CDR2 is SYGVKD. The V and J ends lost 0 bases and 4 bases, in that order; junction bases with no gene match: 7. This CDR3 region has 17 residues. This chain's CDR3 is CAISESAGTSGGETQYF. CDR3 DNA sequence: TGTGCCATCAGTGAGTCAGCCGGGACTAGCGGCGGAGAGACCCAGTACTTC.

The chain joins TRBV7-2 to TRBJ2-1, with 8 bases aligning to TRBD2. Germline V gene sequence: CDR1 SGHTA, CDR2 FQGNSA. This CDR3 is 15 amino acids long. Trimming cost V 1 base and J 9 bases; bases outside gene matches: 8. The CDR3 DNA reads TGTGCCAGCAGCTTAGGACCGGGAGGGCCAGGTGAGCAGTTCTTC. Its translation: CASSLGPGGPGEQFF. Full variable domain (rest looked up from reference TRBV7-2 and TRBJ2-1): GAGVSQSPSNKVTEKGKDVELRCDPISGHTALYWYRQSLGQGLEFLIYFQGNSAPDKSGLPSDRFSAERTGGSVSTLTIQRTQQEDSAVYLCASSLGPGGPGEQFFGPGTRLTVL.